A selection of T cell receptor beta chains follows, all from one sample in a study of human T cells and chemical hapten exposure. TCRdb re-called the RACE reads with MiXCR, one entry per CDR3 protein. The sample comprises about 87,000 distinct CDR3 sequences, 9.6% of which are singletons, and around 4% rests with the top ten. This sample comprised whole blood, obtained in connection with sensitization to the hapten diphenylcyclopropenone (DPC). The receptors stem from a woman between 35 and 50 years old with alopecia areata. Some clones in this sample may be carry-over from other donors' samples. The CDR3 runs from the conserved cysteine through the conserved F or W. A D gene is named only where the DNA matches it firmly. The listing skips clone size in some rows; elsewhere it reads once, few, many or a size class.

abundance: many
d_gene: .
j_gene: TRBJ2-1
v_gene: TRBV9
CDR3nt: TGTGCCAGCAGCCCCGAACGAGGAGGAACCTCCTACAATGAGCAGTTCTTC
CDR3aa: CASSPERGGTSYNEQFF

abundance: .
d_gene: TRBD1
j_gene: TRBJ2-6
v_gene: TRBV7-6
CDR3nt: TGTGCCAGCAGCTTAGACGGGACAGTGGCGGGGGCCAACGTCCTGACTTTC
CDR3aa: CASSLDGTVAGANVLTF

abundance: .
d_gene: .
j_gene: TRBJ2-1
v_gene: TRBV6-2/TRBV6-3
CDR3nt: TGTGCCAGCAGTACAGGGTGGCATGAGCAGTTCTTC
CDR3aa: CASSTGWHEQFF

abundance: few
d_gene: .
j_gene: TRBJ2-7
v_gene: TRBV15
CDR3nt: TGTGCCACCAGCGGGTATCGAAACTACGAGCAGTACTTC
CDR3aa: CATSGYRNYEQYF

abundance: few
d_gene: .
j_gene: TRBJ2-5
v_gene: TRBV5-1
CDR3nt: TGCGCCAGCAGCTCCCGAGGCAACCAAGAGACCCAGTACTTC
CDR3aa: CASSSRGNQETQYF

abundance: few
d_gene: .
j_gene: TRBJ1-2
v_gene: TRBV5-8
CDR3nt: TGTGCCAGCAGGGGAACAAGTAAGCCATATGGCTACACCTTC
CDR3aa: CASRGTSKPYGYTF

abundance: few
d_gene: TRBD2
j_gene: TRBJ2-7
v_gene: TRBV5-1
CDR3nt: TGCGCCAGCAGCTTCCCCCCGGAGGGAGGGACCCCGGACTTCTACGAGCAGTACTTC
CDR3aa: CASSFPPEGGTPDFYEQYF

abundance: many
d_gene: .
j_gene: TRBJ2-7
v_gene: TRBV18
CDR3nt: TGTGCCAGCTCACCAACCCGCCAGGCCTCCTACGAGCAGTACTTC
CDR3aa: CASSPTRQASYEQYF

abundance: .
d_gene: TRBD2
j_gene: TRBJ2-5
v_gene: TRBV7-2
CDR3nt: TGTGCCAGCAGCTTATACGGGGGGGCCCAAGAGACCCATTACTTC
CDR3aa: CASSLYGGAQETHYF

abundance: many
d_gene: TRBD2
j_gene: TRBJ2-5
v_gene: TRBV7-8
CDR3nt: TGTGCCAGCAGCTTAGTTGTAGCGGGGGGCGGAGAGACCCAGTACTTC
CDR3aa: CASSLVVAGGGETQYF

abundance: .
d_gene: TRBD1
j_gene: TRBJ2-7
v_gene: TRBV6-6
CDR3nt: TGTGCCAGTGACGGACAGGGAGTGGGAGAGCAGTACTTC
CDR3aa: CASDGQGVGEQYF

abundance: .
d_gene: TRBD2
j_gene: TRBJ2-5
v_gene: TRBV6-9
CDR3nt: TGTGCCAGCAGCCTCATGGAGGGACTAACCCAAGAGACCCAGTACTTC
CDR3aa: CASSLMEGLTQETQYF

abundance: .
d_gene: TRBD1
j_gene: TRBJ2-3
v_gene: TRBV11-2
CDR3nt: TGTGCCAGCAGCCGGACGGGACAGGTGATCACAGATACGCAGTATTTT
CDR3aa: CASSRTGQVITDTQYF

abundance: few
d_gene: TRBD2
j_gene: TRBJ2-3
v_gene: TRBV6-1
CDR3nt: TGTGCCAGCACCGAACTAGCGTCAGATACGCAGTATTTT
CDR3aa: CASTELASDTQYF

abundance: .
d_gene: .
j_gene: TRBJ1-1
v_gene: TRBV5-4
CDR3nt: TGTGCCAGCAGCCCCGGGACACCCGAGTCGTCTGAAGCTTTCTTT
CDR3aa: CASSPGTPESSEAFF